This T cell receptor (beta chain) was retrieved from a study of T cells in Graves' hyperthyroidism and ophthalmopathy. The wider study: Blood was drawn when the patient was first diagnosed and still untreated. Study results and limitations: Most thyroid clonotypes expanded above 0.001 appeared in blood too.

In germline, CDR1 is SGHNT, CDR2 YENEEA. V trimming: 4 bases; J trimming: 4 bases; junction bases outside the gene matches: 11. The CDR3 consists of 17 residues. TCR beta CDR3 regions were amplified from RNA transcripts. HTBI primers were the set used in a first-round RT-PCR of the TCR CDR3. In TCRdb, the multiplex PCR reads were re-called with MiXCR into one record per CDR3 protein. The sample includes about 720,000 distinct CDR3 sequences, less than 20% of them seen just once. The study enrolled patients aged 18 to 65 with newly diagnosed hyperthyroidism of under 2 months' duration. Concerning this clonotype: Its target is unknown.

V usage is TRBV11-3 and J usage is TRBJ2-2; 8 positions agree with TRBD1. This TCR was recovered from a man between 18 and 29 years old with Graves' hyperthyroidism. Source material: blood. The CDR3 loop is CASSSSAAGGVTGELFF. The CDR3 DNA reads as TGTGCCAGCAGCTCATCTGCCGCAGGGGGCGTCACCGGGGAGCTGTTTTTT.